This is a list of T cell receptor beta chains from one sample in a study of T cell repertoires in cytomegalovirus infection. TCRdb re-analysed the reads in MiXCR, keeping a single row per CDR3 protein. The table has about 270,000 distinct CDR3 sequences, around 20% seen once. Their target antigens are unknown. The input for sequencing was cultured PBMCs, taken from culture after CMV antigen stimulation. These receptors were taken from a human donor in good health (CMV status not recorded). Some clones in this sample may be carry-over from other donors' samples. The CDR3 runs from the conserved cysteine through the conserved F or W. The order of the fields is clone size, D gene, CDR3 length, J gene, V gene, CDR3 protein, CDR3 DNA. D genes are given only for firm matches. Size values are once, few and many counts, or a class for expanded clones, and some rows have none.

clone_size: .; d_call: .; cdr3_length: 16; j_call: TRBJ2-7; v_call: TRBV7-8; cdr3_aa: CASTFTDRIVSYEQYF; cdr3_nt: TGTGCCAGCACCTTCACTGACAGAATAGTCTCCTACGAGCAGTACTTC
clone_size: .; d_call: TRBD1; cdr3_length: 14; j_call: TRBJ2-7; v_call: TRBV12-3/TRBV12-4; cdr3_aa: CASTTQGALGEQYF; cdr3_nt: TGTGCCAGCACCACTCAGGGGGCCCTGGGGGAGCAGTACTTC
clone_size: .; d_call: .; cdr3_length: 14; j_call: TRBJ2-6; v_call: TRBV7-2; cdr3_aa: CASSKDSGATVLTF; cdr3_nt: TGTGCCAGCAGCAAGGATTCTGGGGCCACCGTCCTGACTTTC
clone_size: few; d_call: .; cdr3_length: 15; j_call: TRBJ2-6; v_call: TRBV30; cdr3_aa: CAWSGVLSGANVLTF; cdr3_nt: TGTGCCTGGAGTGGGGTCCTCTCTGGGGCCAACGTCCTGACTTTC
clone_size: few; d_call: TRBD2; cdr3_length: 16; j_call: TRBJ2-1; v_call: TRBV11-3; cdr3_aa: CASSPRGTSGYNEQFF; cdr3_nt: TGTGCCAGCAGCCCCCGAGGGACTAGCGGCTACAATGAGCAGTTCTTC
clone_size: many; d_call: TRBD2; cdr3_length: 17; j_call: TRBJ2-7; v_call: TRBV7-8; cdr3_aa: CASSLHSSGRWSYEQYF; cdr3_nt: TGTGCCAGCAGCTTACACTCTAGCGGGAGGTGGTCCTACGAGCAGTACTTC
clone_size: many; d_call: TRBD2; cdr3_length: 15; j_call: TRBJ2-3; v_call: TRBV7-2; cdr3_aa: CASSSNLAAVDTQYF; cdr3_nt: TGTGCCAGCAGTTCTAACCTAGCGGCGGTAGATACGCAGTATTTT
clone_size: many; d_call: .; cdr3_length: 15; j_call: TRBJ2-3; v_call: TRBV7-2; cdr3_aa: CASSMRSARTDTQYF; cdr3_nt: TGTGCCAGCAGCATGAGAAGCGCCCGCACAGATACGCAGTATTTT
clone_size: many; d_call: .; cdr3_length: 12; j_call: TRBJ2-3; v_call: TRBV19; cdr3_aa: CASSTSQHTQYF; cdr3_nt: TGTGCCAGTAGTACTAGTCAACATACGCAGTATTTT
clone_size: .; d_call: .; cdr3_length: 17; j_call: TRBJ2-1; v_call: TRBV4-2; cdr3_aa: CASSQEPVPSSYNEQFF; cdr3_nt: TGTGCCAGCAGCCAAGAACCCGTCCCGAGCTCCTACAATGAGCAGTTCTTC
clone_size: many; d_call: .; cdr3_length: 15; j_call: TRBJ1-5; v_call: TRBV28; cdr3_aa: CASIPLDSYNQPQHF; cdr3_nt: TGTGCCAGCATCCCACTTGACAGCTACAATCAGCCCCAGCATTTT
clone_size: few; d_call: .; cdr3_length: 14; j_call: TRBJ1-5; v_call: TRBV18; cdr3_aa: CASSGFVGDRPQHF; cdr3_nt: TGTGCCAGCTCCGGGTTCGTCGGGGACCGGCCCCAGCATTTT
clone_size: few; d_call: .; cdr3_length: 14; j_call: TRBJ1-1; v_call: TRBV7-2; cdr3_aa: CASSLERGNTEAFF; cdr3_nt: TGTGCCAGCAGCTTGGAAAGAGGGAACACTGAAGCTTTCTTT
clone_size: .; d_call: .; cdr3_length: 18; j_call: TRBJ1-4; v_call: TRBV19; cdr3_aa: CASSIHARGVRANEKLFF; cdr3_nt: TGTGCCAGTAGTATTCACGCACGTGGGGTGCGGGCTAATGAAAAACTGTTTTTT
clone_size: .; d_call: TRBD2; cdr3_length: 14; j_call: TRBJ2-3; v_call: TRBV27; cdr3_aa: CASSFLAGVNTQYF; cdr3_nt: TGTGCCAGCAGTTTTCTAGCGGGAGTAAATACGCAGTATTTT
clone_size: few; d_call: .; cdr3_length: 14; j_call: TRBJ1-1; v_call: TRBV19; cdr3_aa: CASVRDTMNTEAFF; cdr3_nt: TGTGCCAGCGTTCGGGACACCATGAACACTGAAGCTTTCTTT
clone_size: .; d_call: .; cdr3_length: 14; j_call: TRBJ2-3; v_call: TRBV11-2; cdr3_aa: CASRPVPGTDTQYF; cdr3_nt: TGTGCCAGCAGACCCGTCCCGGGCACAGATACGCAGTATTTT
clone_size: few; d_call: .; cdr3_length: 13; j_call: TRBJ2-3; v_call: TRBV12-3/TRBV12-4; cdr3_aa: CASSLSPPDTQYF; cdr3_nt: TGTGCCAGCAGTTTATCTCCCCCAGATACGCAGTATTTT
clone_size: many; d_call: .; cdr3_length: 14; j_call: TRBJ2-3; v_call: TRBV12-3/TRBV12-4; cdr3_aa: CASSYGGYTDTQYF; cdr3_nt: TGTGCCAGCAGTTACGGAGGCTACACCGATACGCAGTATTTT
clone_size: few; d_call: TRBD1; cdr3_length: 18; j_call: TRBJ2-7; v_call: TRBV4-1; cdr3_aa: CASSQIRTGGGRRNEQYF; cdr3_nt: TGCGCCAGCAGCCAAATCCGTACAGGGGGCGGAAGAAGGAACGAGCAGTACTTC
clone_size: .; d_call: .; cdr3_length: 14; j_call: TRBJ1-2; v_call: TRBV4-1; cdr3_aa: CASSQVGAPIGYTF; cdr3_nt: TGCGCCAGCAGCCAAGTTGGGGCCCCCATTGGCTACACCTTC
clone_size: .; d_call: TRBD1; cdr3_length: 14; j_call: TRBJ2-7; v_call: TRBV20-1; cdr3_aa: CSASSLGTAYEQYF; cdr3_nt: TGCAGTGCTAGCTCCTTAGGGACAGCCTACGAGCAGTACTTC
clone_size: few; d_call: TRBD1; cdr3_length: 13; j_call: TRBJ2-7; v_call: TRBV29-1; cdr3_aa: CSVDHGQGDEQYF; cdr3_nt: TGCAGCGTTGATCACGGACAGGGGGACGAGCAGTACTTC
clone_size: few; d_call: TRBD2; cdr3_length: 17; j_call: TRBJ2-1; v_call: TRBV19; cdr3_aa: CASSQGLAGAVGNEQFF; cdr3_nt: TGTGCCAGTAGTCAGGGACTAGCGGGAGCCGTGGGGAATGAGCAGTTCTTC
clone_size: few; d_call: .; cdr3_length: 13; j_call: TRBJ1-1; v_call: TRBV28; cdr3_aa: CASSLSRDAEAFF; cdr3_nt: TGTGCCAGCAGTTTAAGCAGGGATGCTGAAGCTTTCTTT
clone_size: .; d_call: TRBD2; cdr3_length: 17; j_call: TRBJ2-1; v_call: TRBV7-8; cdr3_aa: CASSFYFAGAAYNEQFF; cdr3_nt: TGTGCCAGCAGCTTCTACTTTGCGGGAGCCGCCTACAATGAGCAGTTCTTC
clone_size: many; d_call: .; cdr3_length: 11; j_call: TRBJ2-3; v_call: TRBV7-2; cdr3_aa: CASSQGATQYF; cdr3_nt: TGTGCCAGCAGCCAAGGGGCTACGCAGTATTTT
clone_size: many; d_call: .; cdr3_length: 14; j_call: TRBJ1-2; v_call: TRBV10-3; cdr3_aa: CAIRKDRSGSAYTF; cdr3_nt: TGTGCCATCAGGAAAGACAGGTCGGGGTCAGCCTACACCTTC
clone_size: many; d_call: TRBD2; cdr3_length: 15; j_call: TRBJ2-1; v_call: TRBV7-2; cdr3_aa: CASSVLAGVGNEQFF; cdr3_nt: TGTGCCAGCAGCGTCCTAGCGGGAGTGGGCAATGAGCAGTTCTTC
clone_size: few; d_call: .; cdr3_length: 13; j_call: TRBJ2-7; v_call: TRBV5-6; cdr3_aa: CAASGQGFHEQYF; cdr3_nt: TGTGCAGCATCAGGGCAGGGGTTCCACGAGCAGTACTTC
clone_size: once; d_call: TRBD1; cdr3_length: 13; j_call: TRBJ2-1; v_call: TRBV7-9; cdr3_aa: CASSWDRGDEQFF; cdr3_nt: TGTGCCAGCAGCTGGGACAGGGGCGATGAGCAGTTCTTC
clone_size: few; d_call: .; cdr3_length: 14; j_call: TRBJ2-2; v_call: TRBV6-2/TRBV6-3; cdr3_aa: CASKRDQNTGELFF; cdr3_nt: TGTGCCAGCAAGAGGGACCAAAACACCGGGGAGCTGTTTTTT
clone_size: many; d_call: .; cdr3_length: 11; j_call: TRBJ2-1; v_call: TRBV7-9; cdr3_aa: CASSLGAGVFF; cdr3_nt: TGTGCCAGCAGCTTAGGAGCAGGGGTGTTCTTC
clone_size: many; d_call: .; cdr3_length: 13; j_call: TRBJ2-5; v_call: TRBV12-5; cdr3_aa: CASGLVGGETQYF; cdr3_nt: TGTGCTAGTGGTTTGGTAGGTGGAGAGACCCAGTACTTC
clone_size: many; d_call: .; cdr3_length: 13; j_call: TRBJ1-5; v_call: TRBV6-2/TRBV6-3; cdr3_aa: CASSYSGYQPQHF; cdr3_nt: TGTGCCAGCAGTTACTCAGGTTATCAGCCCCAGCATTTT
clone_size: many; d_call: TRBD2; cdr3_length: 15; j_call: TRBJ2-7; v_call: TRBV7-2; cdr3_aa: CASSLGDSGRYEQYF; cdr3_nt: TGTGCCAGCAGCTTAGGGGATAGCGGGAGGTACGAGCAGTACTTC
clone_size: few; d_call: TRBD2; cdr3_length: 16; j_call: TRBJ2-2; v_call: TRBV27; cdr3_aa: CASSFLTSGRSGELFF; cdr3_nt: TGTGCCAGCAGTTTCCTGACTAGCGGGAGGTCCGGGGAGCTGTTTTTT
clone_size: .; d_call: TRBD2; cdr3_length: 14; j_call: TRBJ2-7; v_call: TRBV28; cdr3_aa: CASRTSGRGYEQYF; cdr3_nt: TGTGCCAGTCGGACTAGCGGGAGAGGATACGAGCAGTACTTC
clone_size: .; d_call: TRBD1; cdr3_length: 15; j_call: TRBJ2-2; v_call: TRBV2; cdr3_aa: CASTKGQGAVGELFF; cdr3_nt: TGTGCCAGCACGAAGGGACAGGGGGCGGTCGGGGAGCTGTTTTTT
clone_size: .; d_call: .; cdr3_length: 15; j_call: TRBJ2-2; v_call: TRBV5-1; cdr3_aa: CASTAGLAITGELCF; cdr3_nt: TGCGCCAGCACGGCCGGGCTAGCGATCACCGGGGAGCTGTGTTTT
clone_size: few; d_call: .; cdr3_length: 15; j_call: TRBJ2-3; v_call: TRBV4-3; cdr3_aa: CASSPGPSSTDTQYF; cdr3_nt: TGCGCCAGCAGTCCGGGACCGAGTTCCACAGATACGCAGTATTTT
clone_size: .; d_call: .; cdr3_length: 11; j_call: TRBJ1-1; v_call: TRBV27; cdr3_aa: CATRGGAEAFF; cdr3_nt: TGTGCCACCCGGGGGGGCGCTGAAGCTTTCTTT
clone_size: .; d_call: TRBD2; cdr3_length: 18; j_call: TRBJ2-1; v_call: TRBV4-1; cdr3_aa: CASSPRGDSGATYNEQFF; cdr3_nt: TGCGCCAGCAGCCCTCGCGGTGATAGCGGGGCCACATACAATGAGCAGTTCTTC
clone_size: many; d_call: .; cdr3_length: 13; j_call: TRBJ2-5; v_call: TRBV7-2; cdr3_aa: CASSWQIQETQYF; cdr3_nt: TGTGCCAGCAGCTGGCAGATCCAAGAGACCCAGTACTTC
clone_size: once; d_call: .; cdr3_length: 12; j_call: TRBJ1-5; v_call: TRBV7-2; cdr3_aa: CTSSMDNQPQHF; cdr3_nt: TGTACCAGCAGCATGGACAATCAGCCCCAGCATTTT
clone_size: .; d_call: TRBD2; cdr3_length: 17; j_call: TRBJ2-1; v_call: TRBV9; cdr3_aa: CASSVGRASGRINEQFF; cdr3_nt: TGTGCCAGCAGCGTAGGCCGGGCTAGCGGGAGAATCAATGAGCAGTTCTTC
clone_size: many; d_call: .; cdr3_length: 11; j_call: TRBJ1-2; v_call: TRBV7-2; cdr3_aa: CASSLDYGYTF; cdr3_nt: TGTGCCAGCAGCTTAGATTATGGCTACACCTTC
clone_size: few; d_call: .; cdr3_length: 12; j_call: TRBJ2-2; v_call: TRBV5-6; cdr3_aa: CASTGLTGELFF; cdr3_nt: TGTGCCAGCACCGGTTTGACCGGGGAGCTGTTTTTT
clone_size: few; d_call: .; cdr3_length: 13; j_call: TRBJ1-5; v_call: TRBV20-1; cdr3_aa: CSALDQSNQPQHF; cdr3_nt: TGCAGTGCTTTAGATCAGAGCAATCAGCCCCAGCATTTT
clone_size: few; d_call: TRBD2; cdr3_length: 19; j_call: TRBJ2-1; v_call: TRBV4-1; cdr3_aa: CASSHTLDSGPSSYNEQFF; cdr3_nt: TGCGCCAGCAGCCACACTCTGGATAGCGGGCCTAGCTCCTACAATGAGCAGTTCTTC
clone_size: few; d_call: .; cdr3_length: 14; j_call: TRBJ2-7; v_call: TRBV5-1; cdr3_aa: CASSLGSLDYEQYF; cdr3_nt: TGCGCCAGCAGCTTGGGCTCCTTAGACTACGAGCAGTACTTC
clone_size: .; d_call: .; cdr3_length: 15; j_call: TRBJ2-5; v_call: TRBV6-6; cdr3_aa: CASTGGRQGRETQYF; cdr3_nt: TGTGCCAGCACCGGGGGGCGACAGGGAAGGGAGACCCAGTACTTC
clone_size: few; d_call: .; cdr3_length: 18; j_call: TRBJ2-5; v_call: TRBV12-5; cdr3_aa: CASGLPQGGLGFQETQYF; cdr3_nt: TGTGCTAGTGGTTTGCCACAGGGCGGACTTGGGTTCCAAGAGACCCAGTACTTC
clone_size: few; d_call: TRBD2; cdr3_length: 17; j_call: TRBJ2-2; v_call: TRBV19; cdr3_aa: CASSMSGRAVVAGELFF; cdr3_nt: TGTGCCAGTAGTATGAGCGGGAGGGCCGTAGTCGCCGGGGAGCTGTTTTTT
clone_size: .; d_call: .; cdr3_length: 16; j_call: TRBJ1-4; v_call: TRBV27; cdr3_aa: CASRSSGALTNEKLFF; cdr3_nt: TGTGCCAGCAGATCCTCAGGGGCTCTAACTAATGAAAAACTGTTTTTT